This T cell receptor beta chain stems from a study of shared clonotypes between healthy human individuals. Study-level background: Each donor contributed plates that comprised three CD4 naive, three CD4 memory, two CD8 naive and one CD8 memory.

Concerning this clone itself: Its antigen is not identified.

The CDR3 runs 21 residues. The naive CD8 subset, CD45RO-negative cells positively selected for CCR7, excluded terminally differentiated effector memory CD45RA+ cells. The donor cohort consisted entirely of Caucasian adults residing in Nashville, Tennessee. The table came from immunoSEQ multiplex PCR; TCRdb's copy has only in-frame clones and leaves some out. The data contain roughly 2,000,000 clones, approximately 94% of them singletons. Study results and limitations: Only blood was sampled, and tissue TCR repertoires likely differ from blood ones.

The sequencing input was naive CD8+ T cells sorted from blood. The sequence came from a man aged 18 to 35 in good health. V usage is TRBV21-1 and J usage is TRBJ1-5; TRBD1, the table's D call, was not compared with the DNA. TRBV21-1 is tagged as a pseudogene. CDR3 residues: CASSKGLMGRKTVSGNQPQHF. CDR3 bases: TGTGCCAGCAGCAAAGGTTTGATGGGCAGGAAGACGGTATCGGGCAATCAGCCCCAGCATTTT.